This T cell receptor (beta chain) derives from a study of T-cell reconstitution after alpha-beta-depleted transplantation in children. This clonotype was observed a single time. Germline values: CDR1 SGHTA, CDR2 FQGNSA. V lost 5 bases and J lost 1, with 15 bases in between. The CDR3 is made up of 15 amino acids. A TCRbeta library incorporating unique molecular identifiers was prepared. TCRdb reprocessed the PCR reads with MiXCR, giving one entry per CDR3 protein. The sample records 150,000 to 250,000 distinct CDR3 sequences, roughly 14% being singletons. The TCR sequence derives from a human donor who donated a stem cell graft to a child with acute lymphoblastic leukemia. The genes are TRBV7-2 and TRBJ2-7; tentative D call: TRBD1 (6 bases). The specimen comprised PBMCs from the stem cell graft donor, sampled from the stem cell graft. The CDR3 DNA is TGTGCCAGCAGCCCAGGGGCGGTTCTATCCTACGAGCAGTACTTC. This codes for CASSPGAVLSYEQYF. Filled out from reference TRBV7-2 and TRBJ2-7, the complete variable domain reads GAGVSQSPSNKVTEKGKDVELRCDPISGHTALYWYRQSLGQGLEFLIYFQGNSAPDKSGLPSDRFSAERTGGSVSTLTIQRTQQEDSAVYLCASSPGAVLSYEQYFGPGTRLTVT.